Listed below are T cell receptor beta chains from one sample, sequenced in a study of cytotoxic CD8 clonotypes in ibrutinib-treated CLL. Using immunoSEQ multiplex PCR, the repertoire was profiled, and TCRdb retains in-frame clones only, with some absent. The repertoire has about 44,000 clones, 60% to 75% of them found once; the top ten carry more than 10%. The material sequenced was PBMCs, taken after 12 months of ibrutinib treatment. These receptors all come from a human donor with chronic lymphocytic leukemia. Each CDR3 is given with its conserved first and last residue. The D gene is left open where the match is weak. Clone size is given for some rows only: seen once, a few or many times, or a class if the clone is expanded.

>.|.|TRBV9|TRBJ2-1
TGTGCCAGCAGCGTACCCTTGGACCCCCGAATGAGGAATGAGCAGTTCTTC
CASSVPLDPRMRNEQFF
>.|.|TRBV11-2|TRBJ2-3
TGTGCCAGCAGCTTAGACCCCGATACGCAGTATTTT
CASSLDPDTQYF
>.|.|TRBV28|TRBJ1-1
TGTGCCAGCAGTCCCCCGGGTTTCGGAATCGGCACTGAAGCTTTCTTT
CASSPPGFGIGTEAFF
>.|.|TRBV2|TRBJ2-1
TGTGCCAGCATGCAGGGGTTTTCCTACAATGAGCAGTTCTTC
CASMQGFSYNEQFF
>.|TRBD1|TRBV4-2|TRBJ1-6
TGTGCCAGCAGCCAAGAAGGGACAGGCAGCTCCTATAATTCACCCCTCCACTTT
CASSQEGTGSSYNSPLHF
>.|.|TRBV7-6|TRBJ2-7
TGTGCCAGCAGCTTAGGGGCGAGTTCCGACTACGAGCAGTACTTC
CASSLGASSDYEQYF
>.|.|TRBV6-5|TRBJ1-1
TGTGCCAGCAGTCAAACACCTCATATTGAAGCTTTCTTT
CASSQTPHIEAFF
>.|.|TRBV28|TRBJ1-1
TGTGCCAGCAGTTCCTACAGGCTTGGCGACACTGAAGCTTTCTTT
CASSSYRLGDTEAFF
>once|.|TRBV6-5|TRBJ2-3
TGTGCCAGCAGCCTCGGGGTCACAGATACGCAGTATTTT
CASSLGVTDTQYF
>few|TRBD1|TRBV7-2|TRBJ1-5
TGTGCCAGCAGCTTAGGGTCTACAGGGGGCTATGGTCAGCCCCAGCATTTT
CASSLGSTGGYGQPQHF
>few|TRBD2|TRBV7-3|TRBJ2-1
TGTGCCAGCAGCGCAATAGCGGGGGGACACAATGAGCAGTTCTTC
CASSAIAGGHNEQFF
>.|.|TRBV5-1|TRBJ2-7
TGCGCCAGCAGTCACAGCTCCTACGAGCAGTACTTC
CASSHSSYEQYF
>once|TRBD1|TRBV25-1|TRBJ2-5
TGTGCCAGCAGTCTTTCCGGGACAGCAAAAGAGACCCAGTACTTC
CASSLSGTAKETQYF
>few|TRBD1|TRBV18|TRBJ1-6
TGTGCCAGCTCACCGGATGTGGACAGGGCTAATTCACCCCTCCACTTT
CASSPDVDRANSPLHF
>.|.|TRBV5-6|TRBJ1-6
TGTGCCAGCAGCTTGGTTGGGGAGGAATCACCCCTCCACTTT
CASSLVGEESPLHF
>.|.|TRBV5-5|TRBJ2-2
TGTGCCAGCAGGATCCCCACCGGGGAGCTGTTTTTT
CASRIPTGELFF
>.|TRBD1|TRBV7-9|TRBJ2-6
TGTGCCAGCAGCTCCCACGGGACAGCATTTTCTGGGGCCAACGTCCTGACTTTC
CASSSHGTAFSGANVLTF
>.|.|TRBV6-4|TRBJ2-1
TGTGCCAGCAGTGTGGGGGGCAGCTACAATGAGCAGTTCTTC
CASSVGGSYNEQFF
>.|.|TRBV7-8|TRBJ1-2
TGTGCCAGCAGCTTAGTCAGCAGGGGCTATGGCTACACCTTC
CASSLVSRGYGYTF
>.|TRBD1|TRBV29-1|TRBJ2-1
TGCAGCGTCCGACAGGGTCTGGGGAGCCGCTACAATGAGCAGTTCTTC
CSVRQGLGSRYNEQFF
>.|TRBD1|TRBV7-9|TRBJ2-1
TGTGCCGGCACGTCGGGGACAGCTTACAATGAGCAGTTCTTC
CAGTSGTAYNEQFF
>.|.|TRBV9|TRBJ2-2
TGTGCCAGCAGCGTAGGGCTGGGAGTGTCAGCCGGGGAGCTGTTTTTT
CASSVGLGVSAGELFF